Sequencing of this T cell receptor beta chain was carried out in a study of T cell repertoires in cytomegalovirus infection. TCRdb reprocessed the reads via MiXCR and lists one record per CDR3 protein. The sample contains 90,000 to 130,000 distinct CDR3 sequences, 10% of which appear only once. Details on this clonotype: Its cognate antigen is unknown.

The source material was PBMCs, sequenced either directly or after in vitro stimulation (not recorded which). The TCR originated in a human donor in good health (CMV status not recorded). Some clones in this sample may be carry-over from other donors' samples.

The CDR3 nucleotides are TGTGCCAGCAGTCCGTTAACCGGGGAGCTGTTTTTT. It translates to CASSPLTGELFF. V and J are TRBV28 and TRBJ2-2; D unresolved. This CDR3 contains 12 residues. Germline assignment: CDR1 MDHEN and CDR2 SYDVKM. V lost 5 bases, J lost 5 bases, and 6 bases lay in between.